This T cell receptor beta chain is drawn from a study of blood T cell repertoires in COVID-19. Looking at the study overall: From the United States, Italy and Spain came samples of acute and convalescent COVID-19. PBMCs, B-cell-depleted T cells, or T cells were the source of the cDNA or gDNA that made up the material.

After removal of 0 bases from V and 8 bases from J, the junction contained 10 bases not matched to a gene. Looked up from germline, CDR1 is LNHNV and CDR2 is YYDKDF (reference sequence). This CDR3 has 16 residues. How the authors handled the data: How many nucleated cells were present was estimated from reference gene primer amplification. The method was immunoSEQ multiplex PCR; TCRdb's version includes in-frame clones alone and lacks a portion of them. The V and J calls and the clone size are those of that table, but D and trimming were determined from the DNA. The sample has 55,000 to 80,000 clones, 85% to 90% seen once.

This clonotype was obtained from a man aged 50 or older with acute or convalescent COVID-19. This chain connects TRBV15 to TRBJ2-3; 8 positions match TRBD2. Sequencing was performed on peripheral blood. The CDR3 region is CATSRDLSSGWSTQYF. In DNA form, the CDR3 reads TGTGCCACCAGCAGAGATTTGTCTAGCGGGTGGTCTACGCAGTATTTT. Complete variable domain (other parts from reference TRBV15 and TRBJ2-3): DAMVIQNPRYQVTQFGKPVTLSCSQTLNHNVMYWYQQKSSQAPKLLFHYYDKDFNNEADTPDNFQSRRPNTSFCFLDIRSPGLGDTAMYLCATSRDLSSGWSTQYFGPGTRLTVL.